Following are 20 T cell receptor beta chains from one sample sequenced in a study of T cells in Graves' hyperthyroidism and ophthalmopathy. RNA transcripts gave rise to amplified TCR beta CDR3 regions. HTBI primers were the set used in a first-round RT-PCR of the TCR CDR3. TCRdb used MiXCR to reprocess the multiplex PCR reads, holding one entry per CDR3 protein. Altogether about 640,000 distinct CDR3 sequences are present, 14% being singletons, with the ten largest covering approximately 12%. The specimen sequenced was blood. All receptors derive from a woman in her forties or fifties with Graves' ophthalmopathy.

This clonotype was observed many times. One end of the junction does not line up with germline, which may come from a read error. The chain carries TRBV7-7 and TRBJ2-7; 10 bases are a match to TRBD2. Germline V gives CDR1 SSHAT, CDR2 FNYEAQ (reference sequence). The CDR3 loop spans 15 amino acids. The CDR3: CASSPGLAAHYEQYF. As DNA, the CDR3 is TGTGCTAGCAGCCCCGGACTAGCGGCACACTACGAGCAGTACTTC.

The table lists this clonotype with many counts. This rearrangement joins TRBV6-1 to TRBJ1-4; possible D gene TRBD1, 5 bases. This CDR3 is built from 16 residues. Germline loops: CDR1 MNHNS, CDR2 SASEGT. V dropped 6 bases and J dropped 6 bases, with 20 bases sitting between them. The CDR3 nucleotides are TGTGCCAGCAGCTCCTTCGCTGGCAGGGAGGATGAAAAACTGTTTTTT. This translates into CASSSFAGREDEKLFF.

This clonotype was seen ten or more times. The chain uses TRBV29-1 and TRBJ2-3, with 9 positions matching TRBD2. The germline V gene encodes CDR1 SQVTM and CDR2 ANQGSEA. CDR3 size: 15 residues. Written as DNA, the CDR3 is TGCTGCGGGGTTAGCGGGAGCGCCAACACAGATACGCAGTATTTT. Protein: CCGVSGSANTDTQYF.

This chain uses TRBV5-6 with TRBJ2-2; 7 bases align to TRBD1. The junction had 10 bases not matched to a gene; V was cut back by 0 bases and J by 5 bases. The CDR3 has 17 residues. CDR1 is SGHDT and CDR2 is YYEEEE in the germline V gene. CDR3 residues: CASSLVGNRGGTGELFF. The CDR3 nucleotides are TGTGCCAGCAGCTTGGTGGGGAACAGGGGTGGAACCGGGGAGCTGTTTTTT.

In this sample, this clonotype turned up many times. The gene calls are TRBV7-9 and TRBJ1-1, with D uncertain. The CDR3 loop spans 12 amino acids. V was clipped by 5 bases and J by 7 bases, with 11 bases between them. In germline, CDR1 is SEHNR, CDR2 FQNEAQ (reference sequence). In DNA, the CDR3 is TGTGCCAGCAGCCAAGACAATTATGAAGCTTTCTTT. Protein: CASSQDNYEAFF.

The gene calls are TRBV25-1 and TRBJ2-3, with 8 bases fitting TRBD1. The ends lost 6 bases at V and 1 base at J; junction bases unmatched: 6. The CDR3 has 15 amino acids. CDR1 MGHDK and CDR2 SYGVNS come from the germline V gene. The CDR3 nucleotides read TGTGCCAGCAGCGTCCAGGGGGCTGGCACAGATACGCAGTATTTT. As protein: CASSVQGAGTDTQYF. Complete variable domain (other parts from reference TRBV25-1 and TRBJ2-3): EADIYQTPRYLVIGTGKKITLECSQTMGHDKMYWYQQDPGMELHLIHYSYGVNSTEKGDLSSESTVSRIRTEHFPLTLESARPSHTSQYLCASSVQGAGTDTQYFGPGTRLTVL.

This clonotype turned up a few times. This chain links TRBV18 with TRBJ2-3, with TRBD1 as a possible D gene (5 bases). CDR1 is KGHSH, CDR2 LQKENI, per germline. CDR3 size: 14 residues. Trimming removed 3 bases at V and 2 bases at J, with 9 bases between. The CDR3 here is CASSPDSNTDTQYF. CDR3 in DNA: TGTGCCAGCTCACCCGACAGCAACACAGATACGCAGTATTTT.

At least ten counts were recorded for this clonotype. This sequence joins TRBV5-1 and TRBJ1-6; D is uncertain. The CDR3 covers 13 residues. In germline, CDR1 is SGHRS, CDR2 YFSETQ. V was trimmed by 0 bases and J by 9 bases, leaving 7 bases between them. The CDR3 spells CASSLEGPSPLHF. As DNA, the CDR3 is TGCGCCAGCAGCTTGGAAGGTCCTTCACCCCTCCACTTT. Variable domain in full (rest from reference TRBV5-1 and TRBJ1-6): KAGVTQTPRYLIKTRGQQVTLSCSPISGHRSVSWYQQTPGQGLQFLFEYFSETQRNKGNFPGRFSGRQFSNSRSEMNVSTLELGDSALYLCASSLEGPSPLHFGNGTRLTVT.

At least ten counts were recorded for this clonotype. V and J are TRBV20-1 and TRBJ2-1; TRBD2 matches at 12 bases. V trimming: 6 bases; J trimming: 2 bases; junction bases outside the gene matches: 5. The V gene's germline CDR1 is DFQATT and CDR2 SNEGSKA (reference sequence). The CDR3 is 15 amino acids. DNA of the CDR3: TGCAGTGCAGATCTAGCGGGAGGGCCCTACAATGAGCAGTTCTTC. Translated: CSADLAGGPYNEQFF.

In its sample, this clonotype was seen many times. The J gene is TRBJ2-1, the V gene TRBV11-2, with D perhaps matching TRBD2 (5 bases). This CDR3 is built from 16 residues. Trimming shortened V by 5 bases and J by 0 bases, and 14 bases separated the two germline ends. Germline-derived CDR1 and CDR2 are SGHAT and FQNNGV. The CDR3 reads CASSPSGVSSYNEQFF. In DNA form, the CDR3 reads TGTGCCAGCAGCCCGAGCGGAGTAAGCTCCTACAATGAGCAGTTCTTC.

This clonotype was detected only a few times. The chain couples TRBV25-1 to TRBJ2-7; TRBD1 aligns across 7 bases. V lost 2 bases to trimming and J lost 3 bases; unmatched junction nucleotides: 4. The germline CDR1 and CDR2 sequences are MGHDK and SYGVNS. The CDR3 sequence is 14 residues long. The CDR3 region is CASSEGQDDYEQYF. CDR3 bases: TGTGCCAGCAGTGAAGGACAGGACGACTACGAGCAGTACTTC.

This clonotype has at least ten counts. The genes are TRBV28 and TRBJ2-2, with 12 bases fitting TRBD2. Trimming removed 4 bases from V and 4 bases from J; junction bases left unmatched: 7. From germline, CDR1 is MDHEN and CDR2 SYDVKM. CDR3 length equals 17 residues. This chain's CDR3 is CASSSLGLAGITGELFF. The CDR3, as DNA: TGTGCCAGCAGTTCCCTAGGACTAGCGGGAATCACCGGGGAGCTGTTTTTT.

This clonotype was found a few times. The chain employs TRBV10-3 and TRBJ1-2, with TRBD1 as a possible D gene (5 bases). The CDR3 extends over 13 amino acids. The V and J ends lost 7 bases and 8 bases respectively, with 17 bases between them. Looked up from germline, CDR1 is ENHRY and CDR2 is SYGVKD. The CDR3 region is CAITEWGSPGYTF. The CDR3 coding sequence is TGTGCCATCACTGAATGGGGGTCCCCAGGCTACACCTTC.

The chain links TRBV20-1 to TRBJ2-1, with 13 positions matching TRBD2. V dropped 7 bases and J dropped 12; count of bases not matched to a gene: 15. Germline V gene data show CDR1 as DFQATT and CDR2 as SNEGSKA (reference sequence). The CDR3 is made up of 15 amino acids. CDR3 nucleotide sequence: TGCAGTGGACTTTCGGGACTAGCGGGATCTTCAGGGCAGTTCTTC. Translating it yields CSGLSGLAGSSGQFF.

There are many counts of this clonotype. CDR3 in amino acids: CASRGAGGHEQFF. The CDR3 DNA follows: TGTGCCAGCAGGGGGGCGGGGGGGCATGAGCAGTTCTTC. The rearrangement uses TRBV7-3 and TRBJ2-1, with TRBD2 matching over 9 bases. Per germline, CDR1 SGHTA and CDR2 FQGTGA. The CDR3 is made up of 13 amino acids. Losses at the gene ends were 6 bases for V and 8 bases for J; bases not matched to a gene: 5.

This clonotype has ten or more counts. This rearrangement joins TRBV12-3 or TRBV12-4 to TRBJ2-3, with D hard to call. The CDR3 totals 12 residues. The V end was cut by 6 bases, the J end by 3 bases, with 7 bases between. CDR3 sequence reads: CASSHLTDTQYF. The CDR3 DNA reads TGTGCCAGCAGCCATTTGACAGATACGCAGTATTTT.

This clonotype was found a few times. At one end the junction does not follow the germline gene, possibly because of a read error. The chain recombines TRBV27 with TRBJ2-7; D unclear. This CDR3 is built from 14 residues. Per the germline V gene, CDR1 is MNHEY and CDR2 is SMNVEV (reference sequence). The DNA of the CDR3 is TGTGCCAGCGGTTTCGGCGGAAGCTCCTACGAGCAGTACTTC. This translates into CASGFGGSSYEQYF.

This clonotype was recorded at least ten times. The chain is built from TRBV9 and TRBJ2-5, with 7 bases matching TRBD2. Germline loops: CDR1 SGDLS, CDR2 YYNGEE. CDR3 size: 13 residues. With V trimmed by 3 bases and J by 3 bases, 2 bases remained unmatched. As DNA, the CDR3 is TGTGCCAGCAGCGAGGGACTAAAAGAGACCCAGTACTTC. It encodes CASSEGLKETQYF.

Details on this clonotype: A much larger clone differs from this one at a single base, so this may be a read error. The V gene is TRBV30, the J gene TRBJ2-7; D not resolved. Germline V gene lookup returns CDR1 GTSNPN and CDR2 SVGIG (reference sequence). The CDR3 has 13 amino acids. The chain's CDR3 is CAWSAETSYGQYF. CDR3 nucleotides: TGTGCCTGGAGCGCGGAAACCTCCTACGGGCAGTACTTC.

The CDR3 region is CASSYQSPEQFF. CDR3 DNA: TGTGCCAGCAGTTACCAGAGCCCTGAGCAGTTCTTC. The V gene is TRBV6-2 or TRBV6-3, the J gene TRBJ2-1; no definite D call. V gave up 2 bases and J gave up 9 bases, with 8 bases separating them. CDR3 length: 12 residues. Germline CDR1 reads MNHEY; CDR2 reads SVGEGT.